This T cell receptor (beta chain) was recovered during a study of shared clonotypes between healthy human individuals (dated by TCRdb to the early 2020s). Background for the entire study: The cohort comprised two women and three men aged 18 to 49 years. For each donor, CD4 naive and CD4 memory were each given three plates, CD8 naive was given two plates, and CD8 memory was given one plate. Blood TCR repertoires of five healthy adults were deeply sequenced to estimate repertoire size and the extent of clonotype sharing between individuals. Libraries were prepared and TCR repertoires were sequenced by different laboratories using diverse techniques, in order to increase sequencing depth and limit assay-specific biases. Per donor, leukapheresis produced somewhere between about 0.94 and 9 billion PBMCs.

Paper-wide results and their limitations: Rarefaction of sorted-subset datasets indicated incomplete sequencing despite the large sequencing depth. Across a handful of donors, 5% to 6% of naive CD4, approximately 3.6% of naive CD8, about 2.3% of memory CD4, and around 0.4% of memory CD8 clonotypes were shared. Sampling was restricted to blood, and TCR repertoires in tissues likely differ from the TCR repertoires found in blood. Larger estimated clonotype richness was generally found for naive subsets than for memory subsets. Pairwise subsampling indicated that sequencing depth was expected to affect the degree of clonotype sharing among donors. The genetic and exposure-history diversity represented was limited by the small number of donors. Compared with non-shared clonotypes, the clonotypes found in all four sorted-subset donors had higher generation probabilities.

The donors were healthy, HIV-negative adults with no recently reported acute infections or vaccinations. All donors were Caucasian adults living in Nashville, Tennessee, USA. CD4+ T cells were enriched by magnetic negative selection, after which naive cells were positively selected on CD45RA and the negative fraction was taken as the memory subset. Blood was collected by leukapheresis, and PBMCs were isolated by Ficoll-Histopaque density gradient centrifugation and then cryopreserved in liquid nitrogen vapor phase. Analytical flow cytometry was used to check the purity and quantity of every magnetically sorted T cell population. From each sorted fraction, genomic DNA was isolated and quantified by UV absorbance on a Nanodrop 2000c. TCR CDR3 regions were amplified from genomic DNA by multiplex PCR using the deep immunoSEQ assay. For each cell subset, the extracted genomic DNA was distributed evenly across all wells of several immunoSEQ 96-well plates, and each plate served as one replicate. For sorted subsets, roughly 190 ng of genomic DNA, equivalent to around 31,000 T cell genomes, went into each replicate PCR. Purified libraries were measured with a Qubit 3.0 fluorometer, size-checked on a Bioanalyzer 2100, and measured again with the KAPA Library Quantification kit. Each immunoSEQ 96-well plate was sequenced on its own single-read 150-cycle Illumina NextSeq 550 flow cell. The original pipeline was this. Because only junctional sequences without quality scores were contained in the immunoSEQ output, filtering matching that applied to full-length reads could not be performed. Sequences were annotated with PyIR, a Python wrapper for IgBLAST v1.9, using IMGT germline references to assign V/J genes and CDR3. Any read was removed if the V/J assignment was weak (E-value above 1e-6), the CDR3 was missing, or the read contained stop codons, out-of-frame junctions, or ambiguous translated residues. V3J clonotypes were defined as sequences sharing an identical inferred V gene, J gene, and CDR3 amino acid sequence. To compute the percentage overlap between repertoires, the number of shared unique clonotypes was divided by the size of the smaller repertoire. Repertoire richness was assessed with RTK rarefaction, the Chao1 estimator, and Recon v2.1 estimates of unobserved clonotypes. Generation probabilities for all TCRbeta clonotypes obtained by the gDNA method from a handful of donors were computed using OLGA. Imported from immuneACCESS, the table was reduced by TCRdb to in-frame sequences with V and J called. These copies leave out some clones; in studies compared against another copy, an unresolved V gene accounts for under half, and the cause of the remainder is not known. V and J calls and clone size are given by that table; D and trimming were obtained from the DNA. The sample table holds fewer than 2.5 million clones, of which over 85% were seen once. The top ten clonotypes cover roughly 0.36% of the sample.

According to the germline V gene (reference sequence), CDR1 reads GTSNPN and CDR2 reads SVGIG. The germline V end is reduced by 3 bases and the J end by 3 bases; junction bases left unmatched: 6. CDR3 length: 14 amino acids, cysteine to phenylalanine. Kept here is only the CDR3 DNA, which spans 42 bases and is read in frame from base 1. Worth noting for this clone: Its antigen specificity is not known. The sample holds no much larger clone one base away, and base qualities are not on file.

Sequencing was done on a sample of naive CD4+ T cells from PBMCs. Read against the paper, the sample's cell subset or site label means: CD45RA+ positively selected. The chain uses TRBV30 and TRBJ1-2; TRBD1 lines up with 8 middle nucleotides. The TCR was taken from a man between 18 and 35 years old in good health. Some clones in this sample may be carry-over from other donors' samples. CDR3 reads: CAWSQDRVYYGYTF. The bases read TGTGCCTGGAGCCAGGACAGGGTTTACTATGGCTACACCTTC.